The entry that follows covers one T cell receptor beta chain sequence. Its target is not known. This specimen comes from a study of cytomegalovirus exposure and HLA in healthy donors. Study background: Earlier, some 180 million T cells were analyzed, and 117 million unique TCR beta sequences were found among them. Broader study findings: In a later analysis, across HLA loci, associated TCR counts were highest for DRB1, lowest for HLA-C.

CDR3 length: 15 residues. Looked up from germline, CDR1 is SGHNT and CDR2 is YYREEE (reference sequence). V shed 3 bases and J 8 bases; nucleotides not matched to a gene: 10. Use of 60 Vbeta and 13 Jbeta primers characterized the PCR. Authors' data handling: Later work found 80 million or so unique TCR beta chains, with approximately 12 million shared. TCRdb's table, derived via immunoSEQ multiplex PCR, lists solely in-frame clones and lacks some. For V, J and clone size, that table is used; D and trimming come from the DNA. Here the sample spans some 130,000 clones, approximately 82% being singletons.

The source is a female donor in good health and CMV-seronegative. The sequencing input was PBMCs. This chain links TRBV5-4 with TRBJ2-4, with 8 bases identical to TRBD1. In nucleotides, the CDR3 is TGTGCCAGCAGCTCTCCGGGACAGGACTGGGACATTCAGTACTTC. Protein product: CASSSPGQDWDIQYF.